Listed below are T cell receptor beta chains from one sample, sequenced in a study of high-grade serous ovarian cancer treatment subgroups. Measured with immunoSEQ multiplex PCR; TCRdb has only the in-frame clones, and not every one. The sample holds about 10,000 clones, 68% seen once. The sample was tumor tissue. The source of these receptors is a human donor with high-grade serous ovarian cancer. Both conserved end residues are part of each CDR3. The D gene is left open where the match is weak. Expanded clones get a size class; other rows say once, few or many, or leave the size out.

D: TRBD1; V: TRBV6-6; size: once; J: TRBJ1-2; DNA: TGTGCCAGCAGTCCAACACCCGGGACAGGGGGAGGAGGCTACACCTTC; CDR3: CASSPTPGTGGGGYTF
D: -; V: TRBV9; size: once; J: TRBJ2-2; DNA: TGTGCCAGCAGCGTGGACGTAGCGCCGAACACCGGGGAGCTGTTTTTT; CDR3: CASSVDVAPNTGELFF
D: -; V: TRBV11-3; size: -; J: TRBJ2-7; DNA: TGTGCCAGCAGCTTAACAAGGAGATCCTCCTACGAGCAGTACTTC; CDR3: CASSLTRRSSYEQYF
D: -; V: TRBV7-9; size: -; J: TRBJ2-4; DNA: TGTGCCAGCAGCCGCGTGGGTGGGGGGTTAGCCAAAAACATTCAGTACTTC; CDR3: CASSRVGGGLAKNIQYF
D: TRBD1; V: TRBV29-1; size: few; J: TRBJ1-5; DNA: TGCAGCGTCGCGACAGGGGGCAATCAGCCCCAGCATTTT; CDR3: CSVATGGNQPQHF
D: -; V: TRBV4-3; size: -; J: TRBJ2-2; DNA: TGCGCCAGCAGCCATTGGGGTGCCGGGGAGCTGTTTTTT; CDR3: CASSHWGAGELFF
D: -; V: TRBV6-5; size: once; J: TRBJ2-7; DNA: TGTGCCAGCAGTTACGGCGTCTTCTACGAGCAGTACTTC; CDR3: CASSYGVFYEQYF
D: TRBD1; V: TRBV6-5; size: -; J: TRBJ1-2; DNA: TGTGCCAGCAGCGCGACAGGGTGGCCCTTCTATGGCTACACCTTC; CDR3: CASSATGWPFYGYTF
D: -; V: TRBV5-5; size: once; J: TRBJ1-3; DNA: TGTGCCAGCAGCATCCGCCCAGACTCTGGAAACACCATATATTTT; CDR3: CASSIRPDSGNTIYF
D: TRBD2; V: TRBV7-9; size: -; J: TRBJ2-1; DNA: TGTGCCAGCAGCCAAGACCCCTTAGCGGGAGACTTCTACAATGAGCAGTTCTTC; CDR3: CASSQDPLAGDFYNEQFF
D: TRBD1; V: TRBV6-6; size: -; J: TRBJ1-2; DNA: TGTGCCAGCAGTTACTCGGAGACAGGGGGGTATGGCTACACCTTC; CDR3: CASSYSETGGYGYTF
D: -; V: TRBV20-1; size: once; J: TRBJ1-2; DNA: TGCAGTGCTGGGTTAGCAGGGGGCTACACCTTC; CDR3: CSAGLAGGYTF
D: -; V: TRBV2; size: -; J: TRBJ2-1; DNA: TGTGCCAGCAGTGATGGGGGCCTGCCCAATGAGCAGTTCTTC; CDR3: CASSDGGLPNEQFF
D: -; V: TRBV19; size: -; J: TRBJ2-2; DNA: TGTGCCAGTAGTATTATCCAGGGACGCCCATACGGGGAGCTGTTTTTT; CDR3: CASSIIQGRPYGELFF
D: -; V: TRBV7-9; size: -; J: TRBJ2-1; DNA: TGTGCCAGCAGCCCCGAAAGAGGAGGGAGGTCTTATGAGCAGTTCTTC; CDR3: CASSPERGGRSYEQFF
D: TRBD1; V: TRBV11-3; size: -; J: TRBJ1-4; DNA: TGTGCCAGCAGCACCCTACAAACGACAGGGGGGGTGTCTAATGAAAAACTGTTTTTT; CDR3: CASSTLQTTGGVSNEKLFF
D: TRBD2; V: TRBV7-8; size: few; J: TRBJ2-3; DNA: TGTGCCAGCAGCTCCTTACCGGGACTAGCGGCCACAGATACGCAGTATTTT; CDR3: CASSSLPGLAATDTQYF
D: -; V: TRBV11-1; size: once; J: TRBJ2-2; DNA: TGTGCCAGCAGCCTTTCGACTTGGGACCGGAACACCGGGGAGCTGTTTTTT; CDR3: CASSLSTWDRNTGELFF
D: -; V: TRBV6-6; size: -; J: TRBJ2-5; DNA: TGTGCCAGCAGGTACAGGCCTAGCGCAGGGGAGACCCAGTACTTC; CDR3: CASRYRPSAGETQYF
D: TRBD1; V: TRBV2; size: -; J: TRBJ2-1; DNA: TGTGCCAGCAGCCTCGGACAGGGGAACGCGAATGAGCAGTTCTTC; CDR3: CASSLGQGNANEQFF
D: -; V: TRBV30; size: few; J: TRBJ2-5; DNA: TGTGCCTGGGGTGGGGGGCTTGGGGAGACCCAGTACTTC; CDR3: CAWGGGLGETQYF
D: TRBD2; V: TRBV4-2; size: -; J: TRBJ2-7; DNA: TGTGCCAGCAGCCAAGATCCGGTGGTTAGCGGGCCTCCCGAGCAGTACTTC; CDR3: CASSQDPVVSGPPEQYF
D: -; V: TRBV11-1; size: few; J: TRBJ2-1; DNA: TGTGCCAGCAGCGGGAGCCGAAGGGATGAGCAGTTCTTC; CDR3: CASSGSRRDEQFF
D: TRBD1; V: TRBV6-5; size: -; J: TRBJ1-1; DNA: TGTGCCAGCAGTCCCCGGGACAGGGGGCTAGAAGCTTTCTTT; CDR3: CASSPRDRGLEAFF
D: TRBD2; V: TRBV13; size: -; J: TRBJ2-2; DNA: TGTGCCAGCAGTCTAGAGACGGGAGGGATCACCGGGGAGCTGTTTTTT; CDR3: CASSLETGGITGELFF
D: -; V: TRBV12-2; size: few; J: TRBJ2-5; DNA: TGTGCAAGTCGCTTAGCGCCCAGCGGGAGTGGTCAAGAGACCCAGTACTTC; CDR3: CASRLAPSGSGQETQYF
D: -; V: TRBV6-6; size: few; J: TRBJ1-2; DNA: TGTGCCAGCACCCTGACGGCTAACTATGGCTACACCTTC; CDR3: CASTLTANYGYTF
D: -; V: TRBV7-9; size: -; J: TRBJ2-6; DNA: TGTGCCAGCAGCCAAGATGGGGGGTCTGGGGCCAACGTCCTGACTTTC; CDR3: CASSQDGGSGANVLTF
D: -; V: TRBV27; size: -; J: TRBJ1-6; DNA: TGTGCCGTTCCCCCCGGGGAGGTTTCACCCCTCCACTTT; CDR3: CAVPPGEVSPLHF
D: TRBD2; V: TRBV6-4; size: -; J: TRBJ2-1; DNA: TGTGCCAGCAGTGTTGGCGGGAGTACCGATGAGCAGTTCTTC; CDR3: CASSVGGSTDEQFF
D: TRBD1; V: TRBV19; size: -; J: TRBJ2-5; DNA: TGTGCCAGTAGTGCGGACAGGGGGCGAGGAGAGACCCAGTACTTC; CDR3: CASSADRGRGETQYF
D: -; V: TRBV13; size: -; J: TRBJ1-5; DNA: TGTGCCAGCAGCTTAGGGCGGGTAGGTCAGCCCCAGCATTTT; CDR3: CASSLGRVGQPQHF
D: -; V: TRBV10-3; size: -; J: TRBJ1-2; DNA: TGTGCCATCAGTGAGTCAGGAGGGTTTCACTATGGCTACACCTTC; CDR3: CAISESGGFHYGYTF
D: TRBD1; V: TRBV4-1; size: few; J: TRBJ2-2; DNA: TGCGCCAGCAGCCATGGACAGGGGAGAACCGGGGAGCTGTTTTTT; CDR3: CASSHGQGRTGELFF
D: -; V: TRBV5-1; size: -; J: TRBJ1-1; DNA: TGCGCCAGCAGCTTGCTAGACCCGAACACTGAAGCTTTCTTT; CDR3: CASSLLDPNTEAFF
D: -; V: TRBV6-5; size: few; J: TRBJ1-5; DNA: TGTGCCAGCAGTCTGACCCCAGCCAGCAATCAGCCCCAGCATTTT; CDR3: CASSLTPASNQPQHF
D: TRBD2; V: TRBV9; size: -; J: TRBJ2-1; DNA: TGTGCCAGCAGCCCACGACTAGCGGATCGCTCCTACAATGAGCAGTTCTTC; CDR3: CASSPRLADRSYNEQFF
D: -; V: TRBV7-8; size: few; J: TRBJ2-7; DNA: TGTGCCAGCAGCTCGACGGGTGGGCCCTACGAGCAGTACTTC; CDR3: CASSSTGGPYEQYF
D: -; V: TRBV7-3; size: -; J: TRBJ2-2; DNA: TGTGCCAGCAGCTCCCGAATGGGGGCGAACACCGGGGAGCTGTTTTTT; CDR3: CASSSRMGANTGELFF
D: -; V: TRBV28; size: -; J: TRBJ1-1; DNA: TGTGCCAGCAGTTTAAGGACCGGGACACCTAGGGTGAAAGCTTTCTTT; CDR3: CASSLRTGTPRVKAFF
D: TRBD2; V: TRBV14; size: medium-sized; J: TRBJ2-5; DNA: TGTGCCAGCAGTTGGACTAGCGGCCAAGAGACCCAGTACTTC; CDR3: CASSWTSGQETQYF
D: TRBD1; V: TRBV6-1; size: few; J: TRBJ1-2; DNA: TGTGCCAGCAGTTACAGGGGTGGCTACACCTTC; CDR3: CASSYRGGYTF
D: -; V: TRBV6-6; size: few; J: TRBJ2-3; DNA: TGTGCCAGCAGTTGGGGAGGGGGACGAGGAGATACGCAGTATTTT; CDR3: CASSWGGGRGDTQYF
D: TRBD2; V: TRBV19; size: -; J: TRBJ2-1; DNA: TGTGCCAGTAGCCGTAGCGGGAGCGGGCGGAATGAGCAGTTCTTC; CDR3: CASSRSGSGRNEQFF
D: -; V: TRBV28; size: -; J: TRBJ2-7; DNA: TGTGCCAGCAGTCTCGGGATCCACTACGAGCAGTACTTC; CDR3: CASSLGIHYEQYF
D: TRBD1; V: TRBV5-6; size: -; J: TRBJ1-1; DNA: TGTGCCAGCAGCTTGGGACAGGGGGCCACTGAAGCTTTCTTT; CDR3: CASSLGQGATEAFF
D: -; V: TRBV28; size: -; J: TRBJ1-1; DNA: TGTGCCAGCAGTTTAACAGGGACATACACTGAAGCTTTCTTT; CDR3: CASSLTGTYTEAFF
D: TRBD2; V: TRBV6-5; size: -; J: TRBJ2-1; DNA: TGTGCCAGCAGTTACTCCGGGACTAGCGGGCGGGGTGAGCAGTTCTTC; CDR3: CASSYSGTSGRGEQFF
D: -; V: TRBV19; size: -; J: TRBJ1-2; DNA: TGTGCCAGTAGTCCTTCCAGATATGGCTACACCTTC; CDR3: CASSPSRYGYTF
D: -; V: TRBV5-1; size: once; J: TRBJ2-1; DNA: TGCGCCAGCAGCCCCGATTCGGGTTATGGTGAGCAGTTCTTC; CDR3: CASSPDSGYGEQFF
D: TRBD2; V: TRBV5-1; size: -; J: TRBJ2-3; DNA: TGCGCCAGCAGCTCCCCCCCTGGCGGGAGGGTCACAGATACGCAGTATTTT; CDR3: CASSSPPGGRVTDTQYF
D: -; V: TRBV28; size: -; J: TRBJ2-2; DNA: TGTGCCAGCAGTTCGGTAGGGCTTAACACCGGGGAGCTGTTTTTT; CDR3: CASSSVGLNTGELFF
D: TRBD2; V: TRBV4-2; size: -; J: TRBJ2-1; DNA: TGTGCCAGCAGCCACCCGACTAGCGGCGACTCCTACAATGAGCAGTTCTTC; CDR3: CASSHPTSGDSYNEQFF
D: -; V: TRBV15; size: -; J: TRBJ1-5; DNA: TGTGCCACCAGCAAGTTAAAGGGGGAGGGTCAGCCCCAGCATTTT; CDR3: CATSKLKGEGQPQHF